The 2 T cell receptor beta chains reported below all come from one sample, sequenced in a study of OX40 agonist ivuxolimab in advanced cancers. Generated by immunoSEQ multiplex PCR, the TCRdb table keeps only in-frame clones and is missing some. The sample carries about 64,000 clones, roughly 90% recorded once. The specimen comprised CD4+ or CD8+ T cells sorted from blood, sampled in a trial of the OX40 agonist ivuxolimab. The receptors here all came from an adult with an advanced solid tumor such as melanoma, head and neck, liver or kidney cancer.

V is TRBV27 and J is TRBJ1-2; D ambiguous. CDR1 MNHEY and CDR2 SMNVEV come from the germline V gene (reference sequence). This CDR3 has 14 residues. The ends were cut back, 1 base at V and 7 bases at J, with 13 bases in the middle. DNA for the CDR3: TGTGCCAGCAGTTTATTAGGCCCGTTGGGTGGCTACACCTTC. As protein: CASSLLGPLGGYTF.

V usage is TRBV7-9 and J usage is TRBJ2-3, with 9 bases matching TRBD1. J was trimmed by 11 bases and V by 2 bases; bases with no gene match: 14. The CDR3 spans 16 residues. Germline CDR1 is SEHNR and CDR2 is FQNEAQ (reference sequence). The CDR3 DNA is TGTGCCAGCAGCTTACAGGGACAGGGCCCAACGTCGCGGCAGTATTTT. Translated, it gives CASSLQGQGPTSRQYF.